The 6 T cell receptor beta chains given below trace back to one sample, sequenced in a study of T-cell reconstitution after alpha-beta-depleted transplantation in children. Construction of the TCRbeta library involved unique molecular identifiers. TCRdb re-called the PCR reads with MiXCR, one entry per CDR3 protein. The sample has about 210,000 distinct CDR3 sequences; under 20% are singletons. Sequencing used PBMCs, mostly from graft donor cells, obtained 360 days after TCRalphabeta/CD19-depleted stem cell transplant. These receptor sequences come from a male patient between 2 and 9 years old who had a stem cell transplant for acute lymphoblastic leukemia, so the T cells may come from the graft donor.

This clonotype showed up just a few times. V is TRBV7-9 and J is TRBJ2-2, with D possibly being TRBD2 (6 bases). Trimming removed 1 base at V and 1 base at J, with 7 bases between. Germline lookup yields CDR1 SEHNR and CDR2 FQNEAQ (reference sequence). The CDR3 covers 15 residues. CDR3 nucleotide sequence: TGTGCCAGCAGCTTAGTGCGGGGGAACACCGGGGAGCTGTTTTTT. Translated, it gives CASSLVRGNTGELFF.

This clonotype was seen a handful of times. The CDR3 loop is CASSSWTGRDEQYF. The CDR3 DNA follows: TGTGCCAGCAGTAGCTGGACCGGCCGGGACGAGCAGTACTTC. The rearrangement links TRBV12-3 or TRBV12-4 to TRBJ2-7; unclear D gene. The CDR3 loop spans 14 amino acids. Trimming cost V 5 bases and J 5 bases, with 16 bases left between them.

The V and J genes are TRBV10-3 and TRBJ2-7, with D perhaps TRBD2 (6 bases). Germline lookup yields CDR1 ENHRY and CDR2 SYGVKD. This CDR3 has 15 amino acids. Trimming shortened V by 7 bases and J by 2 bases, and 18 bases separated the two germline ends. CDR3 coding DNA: TGTGCCATCAAGGCGGGGCCCGGGGCCCCCTACGAGCAGTACTTC. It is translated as CAIKAGPGAPYEQYF.

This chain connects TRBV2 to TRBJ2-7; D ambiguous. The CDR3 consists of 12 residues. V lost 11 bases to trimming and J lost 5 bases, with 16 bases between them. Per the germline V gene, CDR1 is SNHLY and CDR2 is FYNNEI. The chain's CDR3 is CAALAPPDEQYF. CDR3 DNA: TGTGCCGCCCTGGCCCCACCCGACGAGCAGTACTTC.

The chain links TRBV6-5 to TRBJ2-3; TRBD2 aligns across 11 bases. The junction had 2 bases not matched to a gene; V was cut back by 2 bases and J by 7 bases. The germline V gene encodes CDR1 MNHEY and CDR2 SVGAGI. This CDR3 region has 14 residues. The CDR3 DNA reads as TGTGCCAGCAGTTACGCTAGCGGGGGGCATACGCAGTATTTT. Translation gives CASSYASGGHTQYF.

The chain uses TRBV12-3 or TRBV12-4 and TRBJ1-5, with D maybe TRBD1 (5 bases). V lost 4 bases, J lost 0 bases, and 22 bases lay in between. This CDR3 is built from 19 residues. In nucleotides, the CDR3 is TGTGCCAGCAGTTCGGTGCGTCGGGGGGTAATGTATAGCAATCAGCCCCAGCATTTT. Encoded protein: CASSSVRRGVMYSNQPQHF.